This T cell receptor beta chain was retrieved from a study of cytomegalovirus exposure and HLA in healthy donors (dated by TCRdb to 2016 to 2017). Notes on the research overall: An earlier analysis of roughly 500 of the donors reported 250 to 350 Gb of sequence data and about 100 million unique TCR beta sequences from roughly 200 million T cells. An early release that covered 640 HLA-typed donors contained about 290 gigabases of sequencing data and around 80 million unique TCR sequences. Of the 300 to 500 genotyped donors, over 80% were placed in the genetic ancestry cluster associated with self-reported Caucasian donors. The study was designed to test whether signatures of past pathogen exposure could be identified by cataloging public T cell receptors. The study used immunosequencing to profile the T cell repertoires of 666 subjects and linked those repertoires to cytomegalovirus serostatus. A separate validation cohort of roughly 110 different subjects was used in addition to the roughly 720-subject first cohort. To predict cytomegalovirus infection status, the study combined high-throughput TCR immunosequencing, statistical association of individual TCRs with disease status, and machine learning. A later analysis re-analyzed previously published TCR beta repertoires from 550 to 700 donors and added high-resolution HLA genotyping to study TCR occurrence patterns. Rather than drawing on any new phenotypic data, the later analysis identified candidate immune exposures from TCR beta sequences and the way those sequences occurred across donors. In an earlier analysis of more than 550 of the donors, high-throughput TCR beta sequencing was used to judge whether each TCR beta V gene segment behaved as functional or pseudogenic. Donor age, sex, ethnicity and CMV serostatus were compiled alongside the repertoire data. In a later genetic analysis, genome-wide SNP genotypes for about three fifths of the 666 donors were used, and that subset was treated as a discovery cohort. Every discovery cohort repertoire had been produced on one sequencing platform. Both class I and class II loci were covered by HLA typing, at four-digit resolution. The number of donors typed differed by locus, with roughly 629-640 for A, B, C, DRB1 and DQB1, over 500 for DQA1, approximately 580 for DPA1, and some 440 for DPB1. Because of strong linkage in the cohort, roughly five DR-DQ haplotypes were treated as single units for association and clustering. Among 398 genotyped donors of the cohort, an average of roughly 240,000 unique TCR beta nucleotide sequences were sequenced per donor, roughly 20% of them non-productive.

General conclusions and limits of the study: At a false discovery rate of 0.05, a later analysis linked some 18,000 TCR beta sequences to specific HLA alleles. The presence/absence analyses assumed that sequencing depth was roughly uniform across donors, and that assumption may not be true. Most CMV-associated TCR beta chains appeared to be HLA-restricted in a later analysis, and the HLA associations seemed to be driven largely by CMV exposure. An earlier analysis of approximately 570 of the donors showed that most TCR beta V segments appeared in productive rearrangements either about 87% or about 30% of the time, which broadly matched IMGT annotations. Because counts were too low, around 18 rarely observed V segments, including chromosome 9 orphons, were left out of the earlier analysis of approximately 500 of the donors. Correlated functional status among segregating V segments might reflect linkage disequilibrium, but an unknown experimental factor could not be ruled out. According to a later analysis, TCR association rates differed among HLA loci, with DRB1 alleles showing the most associated TCRs and HLA-C alleles showing the fewest. The authors suggested that the approach could potentially be generalized to other disease states and immunological phenotypes. A further reported finding was that TCR beta sequences accurately predicted the HLA-A and HLA-B alleles for most subjects in the first cohort. The cohort was sequenced for TCR beta chains only, and without alpha or paired-chain data the features that could be detected were limited. In the study, 150 to 200 TCR beta chains were listed as associated with cytomegalovirus. The only immune exposure information available for the cohort was CMV serostatus. V-gene and J-gene trimming of TCR beta chains was associated with a missense DCLRE1C variant in a later genetic analysis, and the association was replicated in an independent cohort. The classifier was reported to diagnose cytomegalovirus status with high specificity and sensitivity in both the original cohort and the validation cohort. While some public TCRs were present in many individuals, most TCR sequences turned up only very rarely across donors. When HLA alleles, especially DR and DQ, strongly co-occurred, attributing TCR associations to individual alleles was difficult. Because some donors lacked HLA typing at each locus, the association tests relied only on the typed subset. A few of the identified cytomegalovirus-associated TCR beta chains were confirmed in vitro to be specific for cytomegalovirus antigens. A later analysis reported that several top co-occurrence clusters appeared linked to parvovirus B19, influenza, CMV and Epstein-Barr virus. Because the 87-base-pair reads could not distinguish some IMGT-functional V segments, including TRBV6-2 and TRBV6-3, those segments were excluded. A later analysis found that HLA-associated TCR beta chains were more clonally expanded and had lower generation probabilities than equally common non-associated chains. Compared with the approximately 670-donor mean, donors in an Asian-associated ancestry cluster had fewer N-insertions in productive TCRs, according to a later genetic analysis. A group of highly shared sequence variants was considered likely to be a technical artifact of the sequencing pipeline.

Details on this clone: No antigen is known for it. No qualities accompany the bases; no much larger clone lies one base away.

The library was prepared using the immunoSEQ multiplex PCR assay. The multiplex PCR relied on a mix of 60 forward primers for TCR Vbeta segments and 13 reverse primers for TCR Jbeta segments. The CDR3 region of rearranged TCR beta genes was amplified from genomic DNA with a multiplex PCR assay. The amplified TCR beta libraries were sequenced on the Illumina HiSeq System as 87-base-pair reads. Per the authors' processing: A later analysis counted about 80 million unique TCR beta chains across the 700 or so repertoires, and roughly 11 million of these chains were shared by at least two donors. To remove PCR and sequencing errors, raw reads were error-corrected and collapsed into unique sequences using a nearest-neighbor algorithm that merged closely related sequences. V, D and J gene segments were assigned by aligning CDR3 sequences to IMGT reference sequences. For a sequence to be retained, at least a six-nucleotide match to both a V gene segment and a J gene segment was required. A rearrangement was called productive if the CDR3 had no stop codons and remained in frame with V and J, and every other rearrangement was called non-productive. CDR3 was defined according to IMGT convention as the region running from the second conserved V-encoded cysteine to the conserved J-encoded phenylalanine. Sequences without an unambiguous match to a single V gene segment were excluded from the earlier analysis of about 640 of the donors. An earlier analysis of just under 600 of the donors called V segments functional above 56.7% productive rearrangements and segregating when the between-donor standard deviation exceeded 5%. To diagnose cytomegalovirus status from the catalog of TCR beta chain sequences, a statistical classification framework was built. In a later analysis, TCR nucleotide sequences were compared against IMGT/GENE-DB human TR gene sequences so that V and J genes could be assigned. In a later analysis, CDR3 sequences and most-parsimonious VDJ recombination scenarios were assigned using the TCRdist pipeline. In a later analysis, every TCR beta chain was defined by the combination of its CDR3 amino acid sequence and its V-gene family, and reads without a unique V-gene family were dropped. As a way to deal with suspected cross-contamination and a sequencing artifact, a later analysis dropped 450 to 700 nucleotide sequences that were highly shared and had low generation probability. In a later analysis, a clonal expansion index was calculated for each public chain from normalized within-repertoire ranks of inferred template counts. Generation probabilities in a later analysis came from a VDJ recombination model fitted to out-of-frame rearrangements, and those results were checked against IGoR. Hypergeometric tests were used in a later analysis to score TCR-TCR, TCR-HLA and TCR-CMV co-occurrence, with a repertoire-size bias correction applied to the TCR pairs. A later analysis estimated false discovery rates by permuting HLA or CMV assignments 20 times. In a later analysis, co-occurring TCRs were grouped using DBSCAN, with TCRdist sequence similarity added in when clustering inside HLA-allele-positive subsets. Co-occurrence clustering excluded repertoires with fewer than 30,000 or more than 120,000 public chains, plus five with anomalous nucleotide sharing. The immuneACCESS repertoire file appears here via TCRdb, limited to in-frame rearrangements. These files lack a portion of the clones; in checked studies, under half of the deficit traces to unresolved V genes, and the cause of the others is not known. V and J calls plus clone size are reproduced from that table; the DNA served to infer D and trimming. A total of some 110,000 clones appear in this sample, about 81% of them only once. Of the sample, around 1% falls within the top ten clones.

The cohort was made up of about 610 healthy bone marrow donors. All cohort members were sampled while nominally healthy, although unrecorded immune exposures were likely present. The donor was CMV seronegative and was included in the group of 352 seronegative cohort members. Each donor provided a peripheral blood sample, and peripheral blood mononuclear cells were used for TCR beta sequencing. Genomic DNA extraction from the blood cell samples was performed with the Qiagen DNeasy Blood Extraction Kit. CDR1 and CDR2 are read off the germline V gene as SGHVS and FQNEAQ. Measured from the cysteine to the phenylalanine, the CDR3 is 12 residues long. The retained sequence is limited to the CDR3, 36 bases, with the frame set at the first base. From V the trimming removes 5 bases and from J it removes 6 bases, while the gene matches leave 2 bases of the junction unaccounted for.

The chain is made from TRBV7-8 and TRBJ1-2, with TRBD1 matching 8 junction bases. The sequencing input was PBMCs. The source is a woman aged 30 to 39 in good health and CMV-seronegative. The base sequence is TGTGCCAGCAGCGAGACAGGGGATGGCTACACCTTC. It specifies CASSETGDGYTF.